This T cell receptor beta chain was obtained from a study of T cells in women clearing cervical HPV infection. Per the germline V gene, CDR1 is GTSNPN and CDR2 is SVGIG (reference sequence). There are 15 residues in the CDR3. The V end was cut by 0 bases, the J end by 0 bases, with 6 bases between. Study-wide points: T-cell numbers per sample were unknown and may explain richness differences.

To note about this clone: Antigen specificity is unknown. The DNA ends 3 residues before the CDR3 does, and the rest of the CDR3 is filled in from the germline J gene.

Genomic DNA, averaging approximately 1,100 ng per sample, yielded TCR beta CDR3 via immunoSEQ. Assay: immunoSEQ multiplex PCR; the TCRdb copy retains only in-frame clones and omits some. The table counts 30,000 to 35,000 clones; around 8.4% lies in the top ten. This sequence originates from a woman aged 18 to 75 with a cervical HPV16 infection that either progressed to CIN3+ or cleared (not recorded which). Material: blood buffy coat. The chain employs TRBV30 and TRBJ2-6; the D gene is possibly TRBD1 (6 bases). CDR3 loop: CAWSVGGSGANVLTF. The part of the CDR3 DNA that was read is TGTGCCTGGAGTGTAGGGGGCTCTGGGGCCAACGTC.